One sample yielded the 21 T cell receptor beta chains listed below, sequenced in a study of blood T cell repertoires in COVID-19. Here immunoSEQ multiplex PCR was the method, and the copy in TCRdb shows in-frame clones only, minus some. This table has more than 300,000 clones, 85% to 90% appearing once. The sample taken for sequencing was peripheral blood. Every receptor here comes from a woman aged 65 to 85 with COVID-19, enrolled during active disease.

The chain links TRBV5-1 to TRBJ1-2; maybe TRBD1 (6 bases). The germline V and J ends were trimmed by 4 bases and 6 bases, with 22 bases remaining between them. Germline V gives CDR1 SGHRS, CDR2 YFSETQ. The CDR3 runs 16 residues. In DNA, the CDR3 is TGCGCCAGCAGCCCAGGACAGACCACTAACTTTAATGGCTACACCTTC. Translating gives CASSPGQTTNFNGYTF.

The CDR3 spells CSHSDRYNEQFF. The CDR3 coding sequence is TGCAGCCACTCGGACAGATACAATGAGCAGTTCTTC. The chain uses TRBV29-1 and TRBJ2-1; a possible D gene is TRBD1 (6 bases). The germline V gene has CDR1 SQVTM and CDR2 ANQGSEA. Deletions cut 8 bases from V and 4 bases from J, with 12 bases between. This CDR3 is built from 12 residues.

This chain joins TRBV18 and TRBJ2-1, with 12 bases matching TRBD1. Germline CDR1 and CDR2: KGHSH and LQKENI. This CDR3 region has 16 residues. Unmatched junction bases numbered 2, after V lost 0 bases and J lost 5 bases. The CDR3 sequence is CASSPPGQGADNEQFF. CDR3 DNA sequence: TGTGCCAGCTCACCACCGGGACAGGGGGCGGACAATGAGCAGTTCTTC.

This clone was observed a single time. The rearrangement joins TRBV7-8 to TRBJ2-3, with 13 bases fitting TRBD2. Germline CDR1 reads SGHVS; CDR2 reads FQNEAQ. The ends lost 5 bases at V and 5 bases at J; junction bases unmatched: 13. The CDR3 is made up of 18 amino acids. The CDR3 sequence: CASSLRLAGGLVEDTQYF. CDR3 in DNA: TGTGCCAGCAGCCTGCGACTAGCGGGGGGCCTGGTGGAAGATACGCAGTATTTT. The full variable domain, in which reference TRBV7-8 and TRBJ2-3 provide the parts outside the CDR3, is GAGVSQSPRYKVAKRGQDVALRCDPISGHVSLFWYQQALGQGPEFLTYFQNEAQLDKSGLPSDRFFAERPEGSVSTLKIQRTQQEDSAVYLCASSLRLAGGLVEDTQYFGPGTRLTVL.

This clone showed up just once. J is TRBJ1-2 and V is TRBV6-6, with a weak D call TRBD1 (5 bases). CDR1 MNHNY and CDR2 SVGAGI come from the germline V gene (reference sequence). The CDR3 consists of 13 residues. V was trimmed by 7 bases and J by 2 bases, leaving 11 bases between them. The chain's CDR3 is CASTQGRNYGYTF. DNA of the CDR3: TGTGCCAGCACCCAGGGTAGGAACTATGGCTACACCTTC.

The gene calls are TRBV7-2 and TRBJ1-1; D is possibly TRBD1 (5 bases). Germline V gene sequence: CDR1 SGHTA, CDR2 FQGNSA. CDR3 length: 15 amino acids. The V end was cut by 5 bases, the J end by 3 bases, with 16 bases between. The CDR3 region is CASSPVGGVYTEAFF. CDR3 nucleotide sequence: TGTGCCAGCAGCCCAGTCGGGGGTGTGTACACTGAAGCTTTCTTT.

The chain couples TRBV29-1 to TRBJ2-1; tentative D call: TRBD2 (5 bases). CDR3 size: 13 residues. Trimming pared 5 bases from V and 2 bases from J, leaving 10 bases between. Germline assignment: CDR1 SQVTM and CDR2 ANQGSEA. CDR3 sequence: CSVSADTYNEQFF. The DNA for the CDR3 is TGCAGCGTTTCAGCGGATACCTACAATGAGCAGTTCTTC.

V and J are TRBV27 and TRBJ2-7; 11 bases align to TRBD1. CDR1 is MNHEY, CDR2 SMNVEV, per germline (reference sequence). The CDR3 sequence is 14 residues long. Trimming removed 5 bases from V and 5 bases from J; junction bases left unmatched: 5. The CDR3 nucleotides read TGTGCCAGCAGTCCCGGGACAGGGGGAAACGAGCAGTACTTC. This sequence encodes CASSPGTGGNEQYF.

The chain couples TRBV12-3 or TRBV12-4 to TRBJ2-7, with D unclear. V was clipped by 2 bases and J by 4 bases, with 6 bases between them. This CDR3 region has 12 residues. This chain's CDR3 is CASSLTRYEQYF. The CDR3 DNA reads as TGTGCCAGCAGTTTAACCAGGTACGAGCAGTACTTC.

The CDR3 coding sequence is TGTGCCAGCAGCCCGGGACTAGCGGGGGTACTGTACCAAGAGACCCAGTACTTC. Translated, it gives CASSPGLAGVLYQETQYF. The rearrangement uses TRBV3-1 (or the pseudogene TRBV3-2) and TRBJ2-5; TRBD2 matches at 14 bases. The CDR3 is made up of 18 amino acids. V trimming: 4 bases; J trimming: 0 bases; junction bases outside the gene matches: 7. Germline V lookup: CDR1 LGHDT, CDR2 YNNKEL (reference sequence).

The V call is TRBV19, the J call TRBJ1-3, with 7 bases lining up with TRBD1. CDR1 is LNHDA, CDR2 SQIVND, per germline (reference sequence). The CDR3 contains 15 residues. V lost 5 bases and J lost 4; bases outside the gene matches: 8. The CDR3 loop reads CASSLGTVAGNTIYF. The CDR3 region has the DNA TGTGCCAGTAGTCTCGGGACAGTCGCGGGAAACACCATATATTTT.

The chain employs TRBV11-1 and TRBJ1-1, with D possibly being TRBD1 (6 bases). CDR3 length: 14 amino acids. With 5 bases removed from V and 0 bases from J, the gap between germline ends came to 10 bases. The germline gives CDR1 SGHAT, CDR2 FQDESV (reference sequence). CDR3 in DNA: TGTGCCAGCAGCGACGGACAGATGAACACTGAAGCTTTCTTT. Translating gives CASSDGQMNTEAFF.

J is TRBJ1-5 and V is TRBV30; tentatively, D is TRBD1 (5 bases). Per the germline V gene, CDR1 is GTSNPN and CDR2 is SVGIG (reference sequence). V shed 3 bases and J shed 3 bases, with 15 bases lying between them. This CDR3 comprises 15 residues. CDR3 in amino acids: CAWSSSGLLNQPQHF. DNA for the CDR3: TGTGCCTGGAGCTCCTCGGGACTGCTCAATCAGCCCCAGCATTTT.

The chain carries TRBV10-3 and TRBJ2-3; 11 nucleotides match TRBD2. After removal of 6 bases from V and 5 bases from J, the junction contained 4 bases not matched to a gene. The germline V gene has CDR1 ENHRY and CDR2 SYGVKD. This CDR3 is 14 amino acids long. The CDR3 DNA reads TGTGCCATCAGCGGGACTAGCGGAGGAGATACGCAGTATTTT. Protein product: CAISGTSGGDTQYF.

This clone was recorded only once. The genes are TRBV9 and TRBJ1-1; D gene ambiguous. This CDR3 is built from 15 residues. Looked up from germline, CDR1 is SGDLS and CDR2 is YYNGEE. V lost 3 bases and J 2 bases, leaving 14 bases between the germline ends. DNA of the CDR3: TGTGCCAGCAGCGCCAACTTACAGCTTAACACTGAAGCTTTCTTT. This codes for CASSANLQLNTEAFF.

The rearrangement joins TRBV24-1 to TRBJ1-2, with 7 nucleotides matching TRBD1. Looked up from germline, CDR1 is KGHDR and CDR2 is SFDVKD. The trim removed 3 bases at V and 0 bases at J, leaving 9 bases unmatched. CDR3 size: 17 residues. The CDR3 sequence: CATSDPRQGSANYGYTF. CDR3 nucleotides: TGTGCCACCAGTGATCCTCGACAGGGCTCAGCTAACTATGGCTACACCTTC.

The gene calls are TRBV27 and TRBJ1-2; D possibly corresponds to TRBD1 (5 bases). V was cut by 3 bases and J by 4 bases, with 6 bases left in between. CDR3 length: 12 amino acids. Germline loops: CDR1 MNHEY, CDR2 SMNVEV (reference sequence). The CDR3 spells CASSFTGYGYTF. The CDR3 DNA sequence: TGTGCCAGCAGTTTTACAGGCTATGGCTACACCTTC.

The sample holds a few counts of this clone. This chain links TRBV29-1 with TRBJ2-7, with a weak D call TRBD2 (5 bases). The V end lost 7 bases, the J end lost 6 bases, and 13 bases lay between the germline ends. The CDR3 is 11 amino acids. CDR1 and CDR2 from the germline V gene are SQVTM and ANQGSEA. DNA for the CDR3: TGCAGCGGCCTCTCTGGAGGCGAGCAGTACTTC. Translation: CSGLSGGEQYF.

The CDR3 loop is CASSYDSKNEKLFF. CDR3 nucleotide sequence: TGTGCCAGCAGTTACGACAGCAAGAATGAAAAACTGTTTTTT. The chain couples TRBV6-5 to TRBJ1-4; perhaps TRBD1 as D (5 bases). V lost 2 bases and J lost 5, with 9 bases in between. Looked up from germline, CDR1 is MNHEY and CDR2 is SVGAGI. The CDR3 covers 14 residues.

The chain carries TRBV2 and TRBJ2-1; the match to TRBD2 covers 10 bases. After removal of 5 bases from V and 4 bases from J, the junction contained 5 bases not matched to a gene. CDR3 length: 15 residues. Per germline, CDR1 SNHLY and CDR2 FYNNEI. CDR3 residues: CASSLRLAGYNEQFF. The CDR3 nucleotides read TGTGCCAGCAGTCTAAGACTAGCGGGTTACAATGAGCAGTTCTTC.

This clone was picked up a small number of times. The chain joins TRBV29-1 to TRBJ1-1; 9 nucleotides align to TRBD1. The CDR3 runs 13 residues. Losses at the gene ends were 8 bases for V and 5 bases for J; bases not matched to a gene: 9. The germline V gene has CDR1 SQVTM and CDR2 ANQGSEA. CDR3 nucleotides: TGCAGCTCAGGGGACAGGGCCCGGACTGAAGCTTTCTTT. Protein product: CSSGDRARTEAFF.